These 9 T cell receptor beta chains were sequenced from one sample in a study of blood T cells in healthy people across ages. Combining a sample-barcoded 5' primer with a J-beta primer mix, a second PCR ran for roughly 7 to 11 cycles. TCRdb ran MiXCR on the 5' RACE reads and lists one entry per CDR3 protein. The sample has over a million distinct CDR3 sequences; approximately 38% are singletons. The sample taken for sequencing was blood. The receptors originated from a woman aged 18-35 years in good health.

The CDR3 loop reads CASSISQGQPQHF. The CDR3 DNA sequence: TGTGCCAGCAGTATCTCACAGGGGCAGCCCCAGCATTTT. This chain links TRBV2 with TRBJ1-5; TRBD1 agrees at 7 bases. CDR3 length: 13 residues. CDR1 is SNHLY, CDR2 FYNNEI, per germline. Germline trimming cut 5 bases from V and 7 bases from J; bases unmatched to any gene: 5.

This chain links TRBV27 with TRBJ2-2, with TRBD1 as a possible D gene (6 bases). CDR1 and CDR2 from the germline V gene are MNHEY and SMNVEV (reference sequence). The V gene lost 7 bases and the J gene lost 3 bases, with 18 bases spanning the gap. This CDR3 region has 16 residues. This chain's CDR3 is CASKEEGGLDTGELFF. The CDR3 DNA sequence: TGTGCCAGCAAAGAGGAAGGGGGTCTGGACACCGGGGAGCTGTTTTTT.

CDR3 region: CASSPGQTLNYGYTF. The CDR3 region has the DNA TGTGCCAGCTCCCCGGGACAGACACTTAACTATGGCTACACCTTC. The chain links TRBV18 to TRBJ1-2, with 7 positions matching TRBD1. V trimming: 6 bases; J trimming: 1 base; junction bases outside the gene matches: 8. Germline V gene lookup returns CDR1 KGHSH and CDR2 LQKENI. The length of the CDR3 is 15 residues.

The CDR3 sequence is CASSPTPQGPRYEQYF. CDR3 coding DNA: TGTGCCAGCAGCCCCACGCCCCAGGGTCCCCGCTACGAGCAGTACTTC. The rearrangement uses TRBV3-1 and TRBJ2-7; the D gene is possibly TRBD1 (5 bases). The germline CDR1 and CDR2 sequences are LGHDT and YNNKEL (reference sequence). V shed 4 bases and J shed 3 bases, with 19 bases lying between them. This CDR3 contains 16 residues.

This clonotype was picked up a small number of times. The chain couples TRBV7-6 to TRBJ2-7, with 10 nucleotides matching TRBD1. CDR1 and CDR2 (germline): SGHVS, FNYEAQ. Losses at the gene ends were 5 bases for V and 3 bases for J; bases not matched to a gene: 7. The CDR3 consists of 15 residues. CDR3 coding DNA: TGTGCCAGCAGCCCCGAGGACAGGGGGTTCTACGAGCAGTACTTC. Its protein product is CASSPEDRGFYEQYF.

This clonotype appeared a few times. This chain uses TRBV7-2 with TRBJ2-1; the match to TRBD2 covers 7 bases. There are 17 residues in the CDR3. CDR1 is SGHTA, CDR2 FQGNSA, per germline. J gave up 0 bases and V 1 base, and 6 bases lay outside the gene matches. CDR3 sequence reads: CASSLVAGSSSYNEQFF. CDR3 in DNA: TGTGCCAGCAGCTTAGTAGCGGGTTCTAGCTCCTACAATGAGCAGTTCTTC.

This clonotype has only a few counts. CDR3 sequence: CASSLVPAEQYF. CDR3 in DNA: TGTGCCAGCAGTTTAGTTCCAGCCGAGCAGTACTTC. The V call is TRBV12-3 or TRBV12-4, the J call TRBJ2-7; no firm D call. V was clipped by 1 base and J by 6 bases, with 7 bases between them. The CDR3 length is 12 residues.

In this sample, this clonotype turned up a few times. This rearrangement joins TRBV5-1 to TRBJ2-1, with TRBD2 matching 12 bases. J lost 7 bases, V lost 4 bases, and 9 bases had no gene match. The CDR3 has 16 residues. Germline-derived CDR1 and CDR2 are SGHRS and YFSETQ. Written as DNA, the CDR3 is TGCGCCAGCAGCCCCCGGGCTAGCGGGGGGGCGAATGAGCAGTTCTTC. Translating it yields CASSPRASGGANEQFF.

The chain is built from TRBV10-3 and TRBJ2-7, with D maybe TRBD1 (5 bases). This CDR3 comprises 14 residues. Germline CDR1 reads ENHRY; CDR2 reads SYGVKD. V lost 4 bases and J 4 bases, leaving 14 bases between the germline ends. The CDR3 DNA reads TGTGCCATCAGTGTAGCCAGGGTGGGGTACGAGCAGTACTTC. Encoded protein: CAISVARVGYEQYF.